The 9 T cell receptor beta chains reported below all come from one sample, sequenced in a study of blood T cell repertoires in COVID-19. The table came from immunoSEQ multiplex PCR; TCRdb's copy has only in-frame clones and leaves some out. The sample lists 200,000 to 300,000 clones, about 90% occurring once. Sequencing was carried out using peripheral blood. The origin of the receptors is a person aged 18-35 years with COVID-19, enrolled during active disease.

The chain carries TRBV5-1 and TRBJ1-4; tentatively, D is TRBD1 (6 bases). V was shortened by 0 bases and J by 12 bases, with 15 bases between the two germline ends. Germline CDR1 is SGHRS and CDR2 is YFSETQ. The CDR3 runs to 14 residues. CDR3: CASSLAPGAKELFF. The CDR3 DNA reads TGCGCCAGCAGCTTGGCGCCAGGGGCGAAAGAACTGTTTTTT.

The V and J genes are TRBV13 and TRBJ2-2; 8 nucleotides align to TRBD2. V shed 0 bases, J shed 2 bases, and the junction held 2 bases outside the gene matches. CDR3 length: 16 amino acids. Germline assignment: CDR1 PRHDT and CDR2 FYEKMQ (reference sequence). CDR3 in amino acids: CASSLGGLVNTGELFF. In DNA, the CDR3 is TGTGCCAGCAGCTTAGGGGGACTAGTCAACACCGGGGAGCTGTTTTTT. Looking up the rest from reference TRBV13 and TRBJ2-2 gives the full variable domain: AAGVIQSPRHLIKEKRETATLKCYPIPRHDTVYWYQQGPGQDPQFLISFYEKMQSDKGSIPDRFSAQQFSDYHSELNMSSLELGDSALYFCASSLGGLVNTGELFFGEGSRLTVL.

The chain links TRBV7-8 to TRBJ2-1; 10 nucleotides line up with TRBD1. V shed 1 base and J 8 bases; nucleotides not matched to a gene: 11. Germline CDR1 SGHVS, CDR2 FQNEAQ. This CDR3 region has 17 residues. The CDR3 loop is CASSLGPQTGGTDEQFF. The CDR3 DNA is TGTGCCAGCAGCTTAGGACCGCAGACAGGGGGCACGGATGAGCAGTTCTTC. The full variable domain, rest sourced from reference TRBV7-8 and TRBJ2-1, is GAGVSQSPRYKVAKRGQDVALRCDPISGHVSLFWYQQALGQGPEFLTYFQNEAQLDKSGLPSDRFFAERPEGSVSTLKIQRTQQEDSAVYLCASSLGPQTGGTDEQFFGPGTRLTVL.

This sequence joins TRBV2 and TRBJ2-7; tentatively, D is TRBD2 (5 bases). V lost 6 bases, J lost 5 bases, and 14 bases lay in between. Germline CDR1 is SNHLY and CDR2 is FYNNEI. The CDR3 sequence is 13 residues long. The CDR3 sequence is CASRGGSTHEQYF. Written as DNA, the CDR3 is TGTGCCAGCAGGGGCGGGTCGACCCACGAGCAGTACTTC. Together with reference TRBV2 and TRBJ2-7, the CDR3 gives the full variable domain: EPEVTQTPSHQVTQMGQEVILRCVPISNHLYFYWYRQILGQKVEFLVSFYNNEISEKSEIFDDQFSVERPDGSNFTLKIRSTKLEDSAMYFCASRGGSTHEQYFGPGTRLTVT.

The chain links TRBV24-1 to TRBJ1-5, with a possible D match to TRBD1 (6 bases). Germline V gene sequence: CDR1 KGHDR, CDR2 SFDVKD. V lost 3 bases and J 0 bases, leaving 20 bases between the germline ends. The CDR3 runs to 19 residues. The CDR3 region has the DNA TGTGCCACCAGTGATCCTAGACGGGACATATCTTATAGCAATCAGCCCCAGCATTTT. Amino acid sequence: CATSDPRRDISYSNQPQHF.

The chain combines TRBV9 with TRBJ2-1; no firm D call. This CDR3 spans 15 amino acids. Between the trimmed V and J ends, which lost 4 bases and 6 bases, there was a span of 17 bases. Per the germline V gene, CDR1 is SGDLS and CDR2 is YYNGEE. CDR3 sequence (DNA): TGTGCCAGCAGCCCCATTCCTAACTGGTTCAATGAGCAGTTCTTC. This encodes CASSPIPNWFNEQFF.

The rearrangement links TRBV21-1 to TRBJ2-5; the table's D call, TRBD2, has no DNA check behind it. TRBV21-1 is assigned pseudogene status. The length of the CDR3 is 16 residues. CDR3 residues: CASSTTTGLAEETQYF. The DNA of the CDR3 is TGTGCCAGCAGCACTACAACGGGACTAGCAGAAGAGACCCAGTACTTC.

This sequence joins TRBV5-4 and TRBJ2-7; 9 nucleotides agree with TRBD1. Germline CDR1 reads SGHNT; CDR2 reads YYREEE (reference sequence). The CDR3 runs 15 residues. Trimming took 3 bases from V and 4 from J; bases not matched to a gene: 8. CDR3 coding DNA: TGTGCCAGCAGCTCCGGGACAGGGTTTCAGTACGAGCAGTACTTC. This translates into CASSSGTGFQYEQYF.

The chain couples TRBV3-1 (or the pseudogene TRBV3-2) to TRBJ2-7; D unresolved. Germline V lookup: CDR1 LGHDT, CDR2 YNNKEL (reference sequence). The V gene lost 0 bases and the J gene lost 7 bases, with 16 bases spanning the gap. This CDR3 spans 15 amino acids. CDR3 nucleotides: TGTGCCAGCAGCCAAGAGGATCCGACCGGCGGAGAGCAGTACTTC. Its translation: CASSQEDPTGGEQYF.